This TCR beta chain is from a study of glioma-infiltrating T cells after dendritic cell vaccination. Study-level background: Dendritic cells derived from monocytes and pulsed with autologous tumor lysate formed the vaccine. Whole-study results and caveats: Only a small number of patients had complete blood and tumor samples.

Repertoires were generated with immunoSEQ multiplex PCR, while TCRdb's copy carries only in-frame clones and drops some. The sample has 95,000 or so clones, approximately 87% seen once. About this clone itself: Antigen specificity is unknown.

The CDR3 contains 14 residues. The V gene lost 7 bases and the J gene lost 4 bases, with 17 bases spanning the gap. Per the germline V gene, CDR1 is SQVTM and CDR2 is ANQGSEA. This TCR was sampled from a human donor with glioblastoma. The genes are TRBV29-1 and TRBJ2-1; D may be TRBD1 (5 bases). Sequenced material: blood, taken before dendritic cell vaccination. In nucleotides, the CDR3 is TGCAGCGGTCAGACAGTCCAACCTTACAATGAGCAGTTCTTC. This encodes CSGQTVQPYNEQFF.